The 8 T cell receptor beta chains below come from one sample, sequenced in a study of cytomegalovirus exposure and HLA in healthy donors (dated by TCRdb to 2017 to 2019). Library preparation was by the immunoSEQ multiplex PCR assay. For the multiplex PCR, a mixture combining 60 forward primers for TCR Vbeta segments and 13 reverse primers for TCR Jbeta segments was used. TCRdb carries this immuneACCESS record with in-frame sequences only. Its versions omit some clonotypes, under half of them owing to an unresolved V gene in the studies checked, with the rest unexplained. The sample contains about 200,000 clones, 65% to 85% of them found a single time. The ten largest make up 0.075% to 0.1% of the sample. Sequencing was performed on PBMCs. The receptors stem from a boy younger than 10 in good health and CMV-seronegative.

The chain uses TRBV2 and TRBJ2-7; D is unclear. From germline, CDR1 is SNHLY and CDR2 FYNNEI. V was shortened by 6 bases and J by 6 bases, with 12 bases between the two germline ends. The CDR3 has 12 residues. The CDR3 region is CASSYASLEQYF. The DNA of the CDR3 is TGTGCCAGCAGCTACGCTTCCCTCGAGCAGTACTTC. Drawing the rest from reference TRBV2 and TRBJ2-7, the complete variable domain is EPEVTQTPSHQVTQMGQEVILRCVPISNHLYFYWYRQILGQKVEFLVSFYNNEISEKSEIFDDQFSVERPDGSNFTLKIRSTKLEDSAMYFCASSYASLEQYFGPGTRLTVT.

The gene calls are TRBV7-9 and TRBJ1-6; 9 nucleotides match TRBD1. Germline V lookup: CDR1 SEHNR, CDR2 FQNEAQ (reference sequence). After removal of 8 bases from V and 9 bases from J, the junction contained 8 bases not matched to a gene. There are 14 residues in the CDR3. CDR3 region: CASEGTGTASPLHF. The CDR3, as DNA: TGTGCCAGCGAAGGGACAGGGACTGCTTCACCCCTCCACTTT.

This clone came up a few times. V is TRBV6-1 and J is TRBJ2-7, with D possibly matching TRBD1 (6 bases). The V end lost 6 bases, the J end lost 0 bases, and 9 bases lay between the germline ends. Germline V lookup: CDR1 MNHNS, CDR2 SASEGT. This CDR3 contains 13 residues. The CDR3, as DNA: TGTGCCAGCAGGGACAGCAACTCCTACGAGCAGTACTTC. The encoded protein is CASRDSNSYEQYF.

The chain couples TRBV19 to TRBJ1-4; 7 bases match TRBD1. Germline CDR1 and CDR2: LNHDA and SQIVND (reference sequence). The CDR3 spans 15 residues. The ends lost 5 bases at V and 4 bases at J; junction bases unmatched: 7. The CDR3 nucleotides read TGTGCCAGTAGTGTCCGGGACAGTGATAATGAAAAACTGTTTTTT. Amino acids: CASSVRDSDNEKLFF.

The chain links TRBV21-1 to TRBJ2-6; the table's TRBD1 call for D was not verified on the DNA. TRBV21-1 is tagged as a pseudogene. This CDR3 is built from 20 residues. The CDR3 region has the DNA TGTGCCAGCAGCTCACCACCCCGGAGTCGGGACACCTCTGGGGCCAACGTCCTGACTTTC. The encoded protein is CASSSPPRSRDTSGANVLTF.

The chain carries TRBV10-1 and TRBJ1-2; D perhaps matches TRBD1 (6 bases). This CDR3 is 15 amino acids long. The ends were cut back, 6 bases at V and 6 bases at J, with 20 bases in the middle. Germline-derived CDR1 and CDR2 are WNHNN and SYGVQD (reference sequence). The CDR3 here is CASSLAGERANGYTF. As DNA, the CDR3 is TGCGCCAGCAGCCTTGCAGGGGAAAGAGCGAATGGCTACACCTTC.

This clone has a handful of counts. The rearrangement uses TRBV10-3 and TRBJ2-5; unclear D gene. CDR1 ENHRY and CDR2 SYGVKD come from the germline V gene. This CDR3 is 14 amino acids long. V gave up 6 bases and J gave up 0 bases, with 11 bases separating them. The CDR3 nucleotides read TGTGCCATCAGCGCGCTCGGGTACCAAGAGACCCAGTACTTC. Protein sequence: CAISALGYQETQYF.

The rearrangement joins TRBV9 to TRBJ2-3; the D gene is possibly TRBD1 (5 bases). V was clipped by 5 bases and J by 5 bases, with 9 bases between them. Germline values: CDR1 SGDLS, CDR2 YYNGEE. This CDR3 is built from 12 residues. CDR3 sequence: CASSLQGDTQYF. CDR3 coding DNA: TGTGCCAGCAGTCTGCAGGGAGATACGCAGTATTTT.